This entry features one TCR beta chain sequence. Looked up from germline, CDR1 is MNHNS and CDR2 is SASEGT. The CDR3 consists of 14 residues. V lost 3 bases and J 3 bases, leaving 11 bases between the germline ends. The entry originates in a study of blood T cell repertoires in COVID-19. Assay used: immunoSEQ multiplex PCR; TCRdb lists only in-frame clones, some missing. The sample consists of 210,000 or so clones, 83% of them appearing once. The material sequenced was peripheral blood. The J gene is TRBJ1-1, the V gene TRBV6-1, with D hard to call. The sequence came from a woman aged 25-40 years with COVID-19, enrolled during active disease. Here the CDR3 DNA reads TGTGCCAGCAGTGAGGAGTATTTTGACACTGAAGCTTTCTTT. Translated, it gives CASSEEYFDTEAFF.